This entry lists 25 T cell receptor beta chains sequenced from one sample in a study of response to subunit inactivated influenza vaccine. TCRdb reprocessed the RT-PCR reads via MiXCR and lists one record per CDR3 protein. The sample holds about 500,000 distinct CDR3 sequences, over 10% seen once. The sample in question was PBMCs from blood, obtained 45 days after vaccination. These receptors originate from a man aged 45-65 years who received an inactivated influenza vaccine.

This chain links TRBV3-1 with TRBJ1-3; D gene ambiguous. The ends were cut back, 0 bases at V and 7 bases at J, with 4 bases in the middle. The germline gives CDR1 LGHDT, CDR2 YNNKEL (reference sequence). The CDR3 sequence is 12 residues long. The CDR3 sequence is CASSQDSNTIYF. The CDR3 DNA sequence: TGTGCCAGCAGCCAAGATAGTAACACCATATATTTT.

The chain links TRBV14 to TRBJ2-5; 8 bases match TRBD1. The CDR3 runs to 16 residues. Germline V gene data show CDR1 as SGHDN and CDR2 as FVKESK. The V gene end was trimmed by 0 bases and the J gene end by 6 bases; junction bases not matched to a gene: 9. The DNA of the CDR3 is TGTGCCAGCAGCCAAGAGGCAGGGACAGGAATAAAGACCCAGTACTTC. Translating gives CASSQEAGTGIKTQYF.

The CDR3 sequence is CASSQTGTSEQYF. DNA for the CDR3: TGTGCCAGCAGTCAGACCGGGACTAGCGAGCAGTACTTC. This sequence joins TRBV12-3 or TRBV12-4 and TRBJ2-7, with TRBD2 identical over 8 bases. The V gene end was trimmed by 5 bases and the J gene end by 6 bases; junction bases not matched to a gene: 6. The CDR3 loop spans 13 amino acids.

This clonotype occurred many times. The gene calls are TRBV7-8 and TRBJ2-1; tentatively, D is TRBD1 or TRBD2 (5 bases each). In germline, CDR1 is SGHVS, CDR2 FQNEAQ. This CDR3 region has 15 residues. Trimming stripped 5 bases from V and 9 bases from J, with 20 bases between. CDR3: CASSKSRQRRIEQFF. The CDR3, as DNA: TGTGCCAGCAGCAAGTCGAGACAGCGGCGTATTGAGCAGTTCTTC.

CDR3 region: CSVVNKLSGNTIYF. CDR3 bases: TGCAGCGTTGTAAACAAACTCTCTGGAAACACCATATATTTT. V gene TRBV29-1 combines with J gene TRBJ1-3; the D is unclear. Trimming left V 4 bases short and J 0 bases short, with 10 bases between. The CDR3 sequence is 14 residues long. Germline V CDR1 and CDR2: SQVTM, ANQGSEA.

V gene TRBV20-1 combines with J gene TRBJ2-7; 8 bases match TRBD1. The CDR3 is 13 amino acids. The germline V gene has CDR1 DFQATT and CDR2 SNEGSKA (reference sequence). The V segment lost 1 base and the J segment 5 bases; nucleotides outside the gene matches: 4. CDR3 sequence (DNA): TGCAGTGCTAGAGTGACAGGGGAAAACGAGCAGTACTTC. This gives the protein CSARVTGENEQYF.

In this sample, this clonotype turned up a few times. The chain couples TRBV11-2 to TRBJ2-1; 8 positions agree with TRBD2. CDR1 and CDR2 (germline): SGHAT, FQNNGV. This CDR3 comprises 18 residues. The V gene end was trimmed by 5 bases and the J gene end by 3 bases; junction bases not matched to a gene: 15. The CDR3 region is CASSPAGGGRELYNEQFF. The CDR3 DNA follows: TGTGCCAGCAGCCCCGCGGGAGGAGGGCGAGAACTCTACAATGAGCAGTTCTTC.

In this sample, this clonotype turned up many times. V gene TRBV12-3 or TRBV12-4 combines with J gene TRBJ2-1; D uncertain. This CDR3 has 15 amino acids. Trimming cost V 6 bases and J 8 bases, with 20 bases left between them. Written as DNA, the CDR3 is TGTGCCAGCAGGATTAGGGAAGCTACTACACATGAGCAGTTCTTC. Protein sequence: CASRIREATTHEQFF.

CDR3 in amino acids: CASSPGSSLDTQYF. CDR3 DNA sequence: TGTGCCAGCAGCCCCGGGTCCTCACTAGATACGCAGTATTTT. The chain carries TRBV7-3 and TRBJ2-3; D is undetermined. Trimming cost V 5 bases and J 5 bases, with 14 bases left between them. There are 14 residues in the CDR3. Germline V gene lookup returns CDR1 SGHTA and CDR2 FQGTGA. Filled out from reference TRBV7-3 and TRBJ2-3, the complete variable domain reads GAGVSQTPSNKVTEKGKYVELRCDPISGHTALYWYRQSLGQGPEFLIYFQGTGAADDSGLPNDRFFAVRPEGSVSTLKIQRTERGDSAVYLCASSPGSSLDTQYFGPGTRLTVL.

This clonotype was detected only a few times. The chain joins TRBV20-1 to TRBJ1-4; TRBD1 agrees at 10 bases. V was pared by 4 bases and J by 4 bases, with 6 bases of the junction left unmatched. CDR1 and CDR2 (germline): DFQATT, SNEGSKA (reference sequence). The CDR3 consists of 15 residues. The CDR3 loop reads CSATGTGASNEKLFF. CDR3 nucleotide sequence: TGCAGTGCTACCGGGACAGGGGCGAGTAATGAAAAACTGTTTTTT.

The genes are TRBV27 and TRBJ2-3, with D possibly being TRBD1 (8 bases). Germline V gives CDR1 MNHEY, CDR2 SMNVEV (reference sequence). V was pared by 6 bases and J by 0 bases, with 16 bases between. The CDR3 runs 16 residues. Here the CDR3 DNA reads TGTGCCAGCAGCTTGACAGGGGACTACAGCACAGATACGCAGTATTTT. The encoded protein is CASSLTGDYSTDTQYF.

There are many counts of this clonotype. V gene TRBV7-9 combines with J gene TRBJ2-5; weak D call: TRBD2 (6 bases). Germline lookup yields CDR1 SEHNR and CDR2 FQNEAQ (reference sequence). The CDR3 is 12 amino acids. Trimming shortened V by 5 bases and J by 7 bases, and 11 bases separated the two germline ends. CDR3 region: CASSKMEGTQYF. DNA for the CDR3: TGTGCCAGCAGCAAGATGGAGGGGACCCAGTACTTC.

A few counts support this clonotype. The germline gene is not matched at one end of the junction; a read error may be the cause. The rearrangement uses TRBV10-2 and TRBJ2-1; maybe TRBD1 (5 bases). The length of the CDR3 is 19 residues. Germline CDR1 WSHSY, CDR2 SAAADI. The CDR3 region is CASSPSRPGRTLHYNEQFF. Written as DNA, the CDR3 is TGTGCCAGCAGTCCAAGTCGGCCAGGGCGAACCCTCCACTACAATGAGCAGTTCTTC.

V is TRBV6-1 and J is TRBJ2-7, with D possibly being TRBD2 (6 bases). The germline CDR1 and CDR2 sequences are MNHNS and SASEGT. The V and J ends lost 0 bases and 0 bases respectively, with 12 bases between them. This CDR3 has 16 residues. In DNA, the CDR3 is TGTGCCAGCAGTGAAGCGAGCGGGTCGTACTCCTACGAGCAGTACTTC. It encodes CASSEASGSYSYEQYF.

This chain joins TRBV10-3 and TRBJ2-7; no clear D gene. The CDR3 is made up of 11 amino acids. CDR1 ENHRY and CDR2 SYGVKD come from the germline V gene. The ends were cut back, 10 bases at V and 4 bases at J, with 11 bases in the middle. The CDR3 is CATAGSYEQYF. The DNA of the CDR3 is TGTGCCACCGCCGGGTCTTACGAGCAGTACTTC.

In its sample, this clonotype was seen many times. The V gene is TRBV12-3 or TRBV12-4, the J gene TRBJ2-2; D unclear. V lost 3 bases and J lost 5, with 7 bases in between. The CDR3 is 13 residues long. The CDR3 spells CASSLSATGELFF. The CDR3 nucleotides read TGTGCCAGCAGTTTGTCCGCTACCGGGGAGCTGTTTTTT.

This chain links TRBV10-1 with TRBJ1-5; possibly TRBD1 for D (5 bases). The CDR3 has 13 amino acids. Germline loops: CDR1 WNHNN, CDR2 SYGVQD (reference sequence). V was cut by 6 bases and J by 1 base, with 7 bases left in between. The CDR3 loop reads CASSGASNQPQHF. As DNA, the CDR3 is TGCGCCAGCAGCGGGGCGAGCAATCAGCCCCAGCATTTT.

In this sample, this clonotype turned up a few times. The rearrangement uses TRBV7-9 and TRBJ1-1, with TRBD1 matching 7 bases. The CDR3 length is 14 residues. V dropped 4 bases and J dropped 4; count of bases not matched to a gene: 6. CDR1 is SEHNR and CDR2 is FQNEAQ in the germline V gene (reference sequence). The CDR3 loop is CASSSPTGTTEAFF. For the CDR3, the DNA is TGTGCCAGCAGCTCCCCGACAGGGACCACTGAAGCTTTCTTT.

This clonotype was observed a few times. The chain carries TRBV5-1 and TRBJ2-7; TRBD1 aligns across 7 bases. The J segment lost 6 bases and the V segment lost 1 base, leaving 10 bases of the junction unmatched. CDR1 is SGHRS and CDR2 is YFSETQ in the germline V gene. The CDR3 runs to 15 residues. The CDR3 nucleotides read TGCGCCAGCAGCTTGCAGGACAGGATGCTTTCCGAGCAGTACTTC. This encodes CASSLQDRMLSEQYF.

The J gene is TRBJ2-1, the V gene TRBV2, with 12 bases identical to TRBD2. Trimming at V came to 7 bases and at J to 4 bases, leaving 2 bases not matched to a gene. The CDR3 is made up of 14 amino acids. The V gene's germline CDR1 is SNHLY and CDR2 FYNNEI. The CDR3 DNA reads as TGTGCCAGCACTCTAGCGGGAGGGTACAATGAGCAGTTCTTC. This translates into CASTLAGGYNEQFF.

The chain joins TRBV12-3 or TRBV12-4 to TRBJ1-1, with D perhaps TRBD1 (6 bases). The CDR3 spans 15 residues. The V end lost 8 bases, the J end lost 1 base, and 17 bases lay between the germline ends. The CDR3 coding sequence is TGTGCCAGCCTTACCCACAGGGCAGCGAACACTGAAGCTTTCTTT. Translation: CASLTHRAANTEAFF.

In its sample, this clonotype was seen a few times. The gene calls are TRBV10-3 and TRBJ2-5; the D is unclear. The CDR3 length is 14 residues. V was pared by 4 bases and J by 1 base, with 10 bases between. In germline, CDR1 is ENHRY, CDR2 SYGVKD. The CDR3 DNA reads TGTGCCATCAGTGGATGGGGTACCCAAGAGACCCAGTACTTC. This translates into CAISGWGTQETQYF.

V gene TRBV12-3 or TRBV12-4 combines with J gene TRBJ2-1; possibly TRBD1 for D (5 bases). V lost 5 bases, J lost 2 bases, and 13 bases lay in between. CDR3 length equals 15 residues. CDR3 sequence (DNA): TGTGCCAGCAGTCCCCCCGGACACCCCTACAATGAGCAGTTCTTC. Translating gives CASSPPGHPYNEQFF.

CDR3 residues: CASSLGAWNEQFF. As DNA, the CDR3 is TGTGCCAGCAGCTTAGGGGCGTGGAATGAGCAGTTCTTC. J is TRBJ2-1 and V is TRBV7-3; D may be TRBD1 (5 bases). Trimming pared 2 bases from V and 7 bases from J, leaving 9 bases between. The germline V gene has CDR1 SGHTA and CDR2 FQGTGA. There are 13 residues in the CDR3.

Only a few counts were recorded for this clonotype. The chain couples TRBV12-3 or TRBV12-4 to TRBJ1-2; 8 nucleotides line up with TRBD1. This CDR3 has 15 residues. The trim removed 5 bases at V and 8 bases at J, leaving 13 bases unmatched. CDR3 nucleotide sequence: TGTGCCAGCAGTGCTCAGGGGGCCCGCCCGAGAGGCTACACCTTC. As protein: CASSAQGARPRGYTF.